Sequencing of this T cell receptor beta chain was carried out in a study of blood T cell repertoires in COVID-19. For the study at large: Collection of acute and convalescent COVID-19 samples took place in the United States, Italy and Spain. Sources were T cells, B-cell-depleted T cells, or PBMCs; the material itself was cDNA or gDNA.

As processed by the authors: Reference gene primer amplification yielded estimated nucleated cell counts. Assay: immunoSEQ multiplex PCR; the TCRdb copy retains only in-frame clones and omits some. The DNA gave D and trimming, while V, J and clone size come from that table. The sample records some 150,000 clones, approximately 90% being singletons. The V end was cut by 5 bases, the J end by 2 bases, with 13 bases between. Germline CDR1 and CDR2: SEHNR and FQNEAQ (reference sequence). The CDR3 runs 14 residues. The V gene is TRBV7-9, the J gene TRBJ2-7, with TRBD1 as a possible D gene (5 bases). The origin of this receptor is a woman aged 60-70 years who had recovered from COVID-19. Sequencing input: peripheral blood. CDR3 protein: CASSPTGAPYEQYF. The CDR3 DNA reads as TGTGCCAGCAGCCCTACAGGAGCTCCCTACGAGCAGTACTTC.